These 5 T cell receptor beta chains were sequenced from one sample in a study of T cell responses to AZD1222 COVID-19 vaccine. TCRdb keeps only in-frame clones here, not all; method: immunoSEQ multiplex PCR. Of about 130,000 clones in the sample, around nine tenths are singletons; the top ten hold about 5.6%. The sequences come from peripheral blood, collected on day 0 of AZD1222 vaccination. The receptors shown here come from an adult in good health.

This clone has more than one count but fewer than ten. The J gene is TRBJ2-7, the V gene TRBV6-5; the D gene is possibly TRBD1 (6 bases). The germline CDR1 and CDR2 sequences are MNHEY and SVGAGI. The germline V and J ends were trimmed by 5 bases and 5 bases, with 16 bases remaining between them. The CDR3 runs to 14 residues. CDR3 nucleotide sequence: TGTGCCAGCAGTCCCCAGGGGTCCTGGAACGAGCAGTACTTC. It translates to CASSPQGSWNEQYF.

The gene calls are TRBV27 and TRBJ2-7, with TRBD1 identical over 10 bases. Germline trimming cut 7 bases from V and 6 bases from J; bases unmatched to any gene: 6. The CDR3 spans 13 residues. Germline V gene sequence: CDR1 MNHEY, CDR2 SMNVEV (reference sequence). The CDR3 DNA follows: TGTGCCAGCATAAAGACAGGGGGCGTCGAGCAGTACTTC. Translated: CASIKTGGVEQYF.

This clone was found a few times. The genes are TRBV5-6 and TRBJ1-3; tentatively, D is TRBD1 (6 bases). The CDR3 consists of 16 residues. V lost 0 bases and J 0 bases, leaving 10 bases between the germline ends. The germline V gene encodes CDR1 SGHDT and CDR2 YYEEEE. DNA of the CDR3: TGTGCCAGCAGCTTGGACCCCAGGGGCTCTGGAAACACCATATATTTT. Protein: CASSLDPRGSGNTIYF.

The V gene is TRBV10-3, the J gene TRBJ2-2, with 12 bases matching TRBD2. Trimming cost V 7 bases and J 4 bases; bases outside gene matches: 4. The CDR3 is 15 residues long. Germline assignment: CDR1 ENHRY and CDR2 SYGVKD. This CDR3 reads CAIKGTSGRTGELFF. The CDR3 nucleotides are TGTGCCATCAAAGGGACTAGCGGGCGCACCGGGGAGCTGTTTTTT.

V usage is TRBV2 and J usage is TRBJ1-5; D is unclear. The CDR3 runs 15 residues. The ends were cut back, 6 bases at V and 1 base at J, with 13 bases in the middle. Germline loops: CDR1 SNHLY, CDR2 FYNNEI. CDR3 protein: CASSVEGGSNQPQHF. The CDR3 nucleotides are TGTGCCAGCAGCGTGGAGGGAGGGAGCAATCAGCCCCAGCATTTT.